One sample yielded the 17 T cell receptor beta chains listed below, sequenced in a study of early T cells in non-severe SARS-CoV-2 infection. TCRdb reprocessed the 5' RACE reads with MiXCR, giving one entry per CDR3 protein. Of 70,000 to 85,000 distinct CDR3 sequences in the sample, 12% were seen once. Sequenced material: whole blood. These receptor sequences come from an adult who was a healthcare worker with PCR-confirmed SARS-CoV-2 infection or an uninfected control (not recorded which).

This clonotype was seen repeatedly, ten times or more. V is TRBV6-6 and J is TRBJ2-1, with a possible D match to TRBD2 (5 bases). V lost 0 bases and J 4 bases, leaving 7 bases between the germline ends. Germline CDR1 and CDR2: MNHNY and SVGAGI (reference sequence). This CDR3 region has 14 residues. The CDR3 region is CASSYSRVYNEQFF. The DNA of the CDR3 is TGTGCCAGCAGTTACTCGAGGGTTTACAATGAGCAGTTCTTC.

The CDR3 sequence: CASSGTGFFGELFF. The CDR3 DNA is TGTGCCAGCAGCGGGACAGGGTTCTTCGGGGAGCTGTTTTTT. V gene TRBV2 combines with J gene TRBJ2-2, with 9 bases aligning to TRBD1. CDR3 length: 14 amino acids. Germline CDR1 SNHLY, CDR2 FYNNEI. Trimming cost V 6 bases and J 7 bases; bases outside gene matches: 6.

This clonotype showed up just a few times. V gene TRBV29-1 combines with J gene TRBJ2-7; 10 bases match TRBD1. The length of the CDR3 is 16 residues. With V trimmed by 0 bases and J by 3 bases, 8 bases remained unmatched. CDR1 SQVTM and CDR2 ANQGSEA come from the germline V gene. The CDR3 spells CSVEEPGQGTIYEQYF. CDR3 nucleotides: TGCAGCGTTGAAGAACCGGGACAGGGGACAATCTACGAGCAGTACTTC.

This clonotype showed up many times. V and J are TRBV11-2 and TRBJ2-1; no definite D call. Trimming shortened V by 1 base and J by 2 bases, and 9 bases separated the two germline ends. Germline V gene sequence: CDR1 SGHAT, CDR2 FQNNGV. This CDR3 has 15 residues. The CDR3 coding sequence is TGTGCCAGCAGCTTAGCTGGGTTTACCTACAATGAGCAGTTCTTC. This sequence encodes CASSLAGFTYNEQFF.

This chain links TRBV6-1 with TRBJ2-7, with D hard to call. The germline V gene has CDR1 MNHNS and CDR2 SASEGT. V was clipped by 8 bases and J by 2 bases, with 13 bases between them. This CDR3 contains 13 residues. The CDR3: CASGSGGPYEQYF. In nucleotides, the CDR3 is TGTGCCAGCGGATCAGGCGGTCCCTACGAGCAGTACTTC.

This clonotype was counted many times. V and J are TRBV18 and TRBJ2-1; D might be TRBD1 or TRBD2, each matching 5 bases. This CDR3 comprises 15 residues. Trimming removed 10 bases at V and 1 base at J, with 17 bases between. From germline, CDR1 is KGHSH and CDR2 LQKENI. The CDR3 coding sequence is TGTGCCACCCGGCGAAGGGACGGGTCCTACAATGAGCAGTTCTTC. Its translation is CATRRRDGSYNEQFF.

This clonotype has a count of ten or more. This chain links TRBV28 with TRBJ1-6; D possibly corresponds to TRBD1 (5 bases). Looked up from germline, CDR1 is MDHEN and CDR2 is SYDVKM. The CDR3 runs to 13 residues. V gave up 6 bases and J gave up 12 bases, with 15 bases separating them. The CDR3 protein is CASSPGDGGPLHF. For the CDR3, the DNA is TGTGCCAGCAGCCCTGGGGATGGGGGACCCCTCCACTTT.

This clonotype was seen a handful of times. The genes are TRBV10-3 and TRBJ2-1; possible D gene TRBD1, 6 bases. Germline CDR1 is ENHRY and CDR2 is SYGVKD. This CDR3 region has 13 residues. The germline V and J ends were trimmed by 4 bases and 7 bases, with 11 bases remaining between them. The CDR3 protein is CAISVARGNEQFF. Here the CDR3 DNA reads TGTGCCATCAGTGTGGCCAGGGGTAATGAGCAGTTCTTC.

V is TRBV20-1 and J is TRBJ2-7; 9 positions match TRBD1. Germline assignment: CDR1 DFQATT and CDR2 SNEGSKA (reference sequence). CDR3 length: 13 amino acids. The V and J ends lost 5 bases and 6 bases, in that order; junction bases with no gene match: 8. CDR3 amino acids: CSASQGAPSEQYF. The CDR3 DNA reads TGCAGTGCTTCACAGGGGGCACCCTCCGAGCAGTACTTC.

The chain couples TRBV27 to TRBJ1-2; a possible D gene is TRBD1 (6 bases). From germline, CDR1 is MNHEY and CDR2 SMNVEV (reference sequence). The CDR3 consists of 13 residues. Trimming pared 1 base from V and 7 bases from J, leaving 10 bases between. The CDR3 loop is CASSLWGLGGYTF. The CDR3 DNA reads TGTGCCAGCAGTTTATGGGGGCTTGGTGGCTACACCTTC.

This clonotype occurred a few times. The CDR3 DNA reads as TGTGCCAGCAGTGAACAGAACAGCCACTATGGCTACACCTTC. It translates to CASSEQNSHYGYTF. The J gene is TRBJ1-2, the V gene TRBV25-1; D is undetermined. Germline V gene sequence: CDR1 MGHDK, CDR2 SYGVNS. V lost 2 bases, J lost 3 bases, and 10 bases lay in between. This CDR3 comprises 14 residues.

The sample holds many counts of this clonotype. V gene TRBV6-5 combines with J gene TRBJ2-1; no firm D call. Per germline, CDR1 MNHEY and CDR2 SVGAGI. V lost 0 bases and J lost 7, with 22 bases in between. This CDR3 has 18 amino acids. The CDR3 spells CASSYSKATRQGKNEQFF. As DNA, the CDR3 is TGTGCCAGCAGTTACTCGAAAGCTACCCGTCAAGGAAAGAATGAGCAGTTCTTC.

This clonotype came up many times. The gene calls are TRBV11-2 and TRBJ2-1; D possibly corresponds to TRBD1 (5 bases). V was shortened by 6 bases and J by 5 bases, with 20 bases between the two germline ends. The CDR3 is made up of 16 amino acids. Germline lookup yields CDR1 SGHAT and CDR2 FQNNGV. The CDR3: CASRSRQSIGDNEQFF. The CDR3 nucleotides read TGTGCCAGCAGATCACGACAGTCCATAGGGGACAATGAGCAGTTCTTC.

This clonotype has only a few counts. V is TRBV5-1 and J is TRBJ2-7; 12 positions match TRBD2. Looked up from germline, CDR1 is SGHRS and CDR2 is YFSETQ. Trimming at V came to 6 bases and at J to 1 base, leaving 5 bases not matched to a gene. The CDR3 runs 15 residues. The CDR3 here is CASTPTSGSSYEQYF. The DNA of the CDR3 is TGCGCCAGCACCCCGACTAGCGGGAGTTCCTACGAGCAGTACTTC.

This clonotype has ten or more counts. This chain joins TRBV28 and TRBJ1-1, with unresolved D. The CDR3 is 11 residues long. V was trimmed by 3 bases and J by 6 bases, leaving 5 bases between them. Germline V gene lookup returns CDR1 MDHEN and CDR2 SYDVKM. CDR3 amino acids: CASSFGSEAFF. The CDR3 DNA is TGTGCCAGCAGTTTCGGGTCTGAAGCTTTCTTT.

The chain is built from TRBV6-1 and TRBJ2-1, with unresolved D. The CDR3 contains 16 residues. Trimming pared 6 bases from V and 6 bases from J, leaving 21 bases between. CDR1 MNHNS and CDR2 SASEGT come from the germline V gene. CDR3 nucleotide sequence: TGTGCCAGCAGGGCTTTACACGAGTCTAACCCCAATGAGCAGTTCTTC. Translated, it gives CASRALHESNPNEQFF.

The chain is built from TRBV30 and TRBJ2-5; 10 positions agree with TRBD2. The V segment lost 0 bases and the J segment 5 bases; nucleotides outside the gene matches: 18. There are 19 residues in the CDR3. Germline CDR1 and CDR2: GTSNPN and SVGIG (reference sequence). CDR3 in amino acids: CAWSVNRLGSGGPRETQYF. CDR3 nucleotides: TGTGCCTGGAGTGTAAACCGTCTAGGTAGCGGGGGGCCCCGGGAGACCCAGTACTTC.